This TCR beta chain is drawn from a study of blood T cells in healthy people across ages. Sample-barcoded 5' priming and a J-beta primer mix drove a second PCR of about 7 to 11 cycles. TCRdb re-analysed the 5' RACE reads in MiXCR, keeping a single row per CDR3 protein. Here the sample spans hundreds of thousands of distinct CDR3 sequences, just over 55% being singletons. The junction had 11 bases not matched to a gene; V was cut back by 0 bases and J by 7 bases. This CDR3 is 17 amino acids long. Germline CDR1 reads MGHRA; CDR2 reads YSYEKL. The sequence was obtained from a man in his forties in good health. The specimen sequenced was blood. The genes are TRBV4-1 and TRBJ2-1; TRBD1 agrees at 8 bases. The CDR3 here is CASSQDLRRQGHNEQFF. The CDR3 nucleotides read TGCGCCAGCAGCCAAGATCTTCGGAGACAGGGGCATAATGAGCAGTTCTTC.